The entry that follows covers one TCR beta chain sequence. Its antigen remains unknown. Through negative isolation, CD4+ and CD8+ T cells were obtained, while TEMRA cells were enriched using FACS. The junction had 5 bases not matched to a gene; V was cut back by 7 bases and J by 7 bases. This CDR3 contains 12 residues. CDR1 and CDR2 from the germline V gene are LNHDA and SQIVND (reference sequence). RNA was extracted with the RNeasy kit, and a quantity of 0.5 to 1 ug was reverse transcribed using random hexamers. TCRdb passed the immunoSEQ multiplex PCR reads through MiXCR, listing each CDR3 protein once. The data hold 150,000 to 200,000 distinct CDR3 sequences, with around 93% observed a single time. The sample originates from a study of CD8 T cells in Susac syndrome. Study-wide points: The authors acknowledged that their TCR sequencing and HLA analysis involved a relatively small number of individuals.

The chain recombines TRBV19 with TRBJ1-2, with 8 bases fitting TRBD1. Source material: CD4+ T cells from PBMCs. This clonotype was obtained from a human donor in good health. Written as DNA, the CDR3 is TGTGCCAGTAAATCAGGGGGCGGTGGCTACACCTTC. This sequence encodes CASKSGGGGYTF.